A single T cell receptor (beta chain) is shown here with its context. Its antigen is not identified. This sample was included in a study of blood T cells in healthy people across ages. Study-level findings and limits: Without sorted subsets, naive and antigen-experienced compartments could not be conclusively compared.

The germline V gene encodes CDR1 DFQATT and CDR2 SNEGSKA (reference sequence). The CDR3 length is 14 residues. Combining a sample-barcoded 5' primer with a J-beta primer mix, a second PCR ran for about 7 to 11 cycles. TCRdb fed the 5' RACE reads into MiXCR, producing one record per CDR3 protein. The sample contains 500,000 to 650,000 distinct CDR3 sequences, about a quarter of which appear only once. These data also formed part of another study, on T cells of mothers and their children.

V gene TRBV20-1 combines with J gene TRBJ2-5; 9 nucleotides match TRBD2. Matching the DNA end better, TRBJ2-1 makes the J call doubtful. The clonotype was recovered from a boy aged 2 to 10 in good health. The sample consisted of blood. The CDR3 sequence is CSAPAVAGAGEQFF. DNA of the CDR3: TGCAGTGCTCCCGCGGTAGCGGGAGCAGGGGAGCAGTTCTTC.